The sequence of this T cell receptor beta chain was determined in a study of Graves' ophthalmopathy and Graves' hyperthyroidism. In the study overall: Upon initial diagnosis and before any treatment, peripheral blood was collected.

J lost 2 bases, V lost 5 bases, and 8 bases had no gene match. This CDR3 region has 17 residues. Germline V CDR1 and CDR2: MDHEN, SYDVKM. The authors used Ficoll-Paque density gradient centrifugation to separate PBMCs. The input was around 10 ml of fresh peripheral blood. For repertoire sequencing, the TCR beta CDR3 regions were amplified from RNA transcripts. Following a first-round RT-PCR that used HTBI primers, a second-round multiplex PCR was carried out. Each CDR3 protein gets one entry after TCRdb re-called the multiplex PCR reads with MiXCR. The sample lists about 210,000 distinct CDR3 sequences, under 30% occurring once. Study-wide results and caveats: A model built from 13 signatures distinguished ophthalmopathy from stable hyperthyroidism with about 86% sensitivity and about 80% specificity.

Turning to this clonotype: What it recognizes is unknown.

The chain recombines TRBV28 with TRBJ1-6; TRBD1 aligns across 8 bases. The sample consisted of peripheral blood. This TCR was recovered from a man between 50 and 59 years old with Graves' ophthalmopathy. CDR3 loop: CASSGWTGLPYNSPLHF. CDR3 coding DNA: TGTGCCAGCAGTGGTTGGACAGGGCTTCCCTATAATTCACCCCTCCACTTT.